The rows below give T cell receptor beta chains drawn from one sample of a study of blood T cell repertoires in COVID-19. The repertoire was sequenced with immunoSEQ multiplex PCR; TCRdb's copy has only in-frame clones and lacks some. The sample yields tens of thousands of clones, about 90% seen once. The sample was peripheral blood. The origin of the receptors is a man between 65 and 85 years old with acute or convalescent COVID-19. CDR3s include the opening cysteine and the closing phenylalanine or tryptophan. A D gene is named only where the DNA matches it firmly. Some rows have no size entry. The others give once, few or many, or a class for an expanded clone.

d_call	v_call	j_call	clone_size	cdr3_aa	cdr3_nt
TRBD1	TRBV6-1	TRBJ1-2	NA	CASSEATGGGSSTF	TGTGCCAGCAGTGAAGCAACAGGGGGAGGCTCTAGTACCTTC
TRBD2	TRBV10-1	TRBJ2-2	NA	CASSESPGGSTGELFF	TGCGCCAGCAGTGAGTCCCCCGGGGGGAGCACCGGGGAGCTGTTTTTT
TRBD2	TRBV28	TRBJ2-7	NA	CASSSSGTSVSYEQYF	TGTGCCAGCAGTTCCTCCGGGACTAGCGTCTCCTACGAGCAGTACTTC
NA	TRBV28	TRBJ1-6	once	CASSSLNNSPLHF	TGTGCCAGCAGTTCCCTAAATAATTCACCCCTCCACTTT
NA	TRBV3-1/TRBV3-2	TRBJ1-6	NA	CASSLSAAAASPLHF	TGTGCCAGCAGCCTGTCGGCGGCAGCAGCTTCACCCCTCCACTTT
NA	TRBV28	TRBJ2-1	NA	CASSSPGLPDNEQFF	TGTGCCAGCAGTTCTCCAGGGCTTCCCGACAATGAGCAGTTCTTC
NA	TRBV27	TRBJ2-2	NA	CASSNRQGGGGLGGELFF	TGTGCCAGCAGTAACCGACAGGGAGGAGGTGGGCTGGGCGGGGAGCTGTTTTTT
TRBD1	TRBV19	TRBJ1-1	NA	CASQTQTGMNTEAFF	TGTGCCAGCCAGACCCAGACAGGGATGAACACTGAAGCTTTCTTT
TRBD1	TRBV5-5	TRBJ1-5	few	CASSLTGGSNQPQHF	TGTGCCAGCAGCTTGACAGGGGGTAGCAATCAGCCCCAGCATTTT
TRBD2	TRBV7-2	TRBJ2-5	NA	CASSPGSGGPKTQYF	TGTGCCAGCAGCCCCGGGAGCGGGGGGCCCAAGACCCAGTACTTC
TRBD1	TRBV18	TRBJ1-1	NA	CASSRQGGGMNTEAFF	TGTGCCAGCTCACGACAGGGGGGAGGAATGAACACTGAAGCTTTCTTT
NA	TRBV6-1	TRBJ1-3	NA	CASSEAPSGNTIYF	TGTGCCAGCAGTGAAGCTCCGTCGGGAAACACCATATATTTT
TRBD1	TRBV29-1	TRBJ2-7	NA	CSVVTGQGGEQYF	TGCAGCGTGGTGACCGGACAGGGAGGAGAGCAGTACTTC
NA	TRBV29-1	TRBJ1-3	NA	CSARAPGNTIYF	TGCAGCGCCAGGGCTCCTGGAAACACCATATATTTT
NA	TRBV9	TRBJ1-6	NA	CASSVGQGGNSPLHF	TGTGCCAGCAGCGTAGGGCAGGGAGGGAATTCACCCCTCCACTTT
TRBD2	TRBV5-1	TRBJ2-2	NA	CASSTGLAGGNTGELFF	TGCGCCAGCAGCACGGGACTAGCGGGGGGCAACACCGGGGAGCTGTTTTTT
TRBD2	TRBV11-3	TRBJ2-3	NA	CASSLEAGKDTQYF	TGTGCCAGCAGCTTAGAAGCGGGGAAAGATACGCAGTATTTT
TRBD2	TRBV9	TRBJ2-3	NA	CASSVGVAGSTDTQYF	TGTGCCAGCAGCGTAGGTGTAGCGGGCAGCACAGATACGCAGTATTTT
NA	TRBV3-1/TRBV3-2	TRBJ1-3	NA	CASSQYVISSGNTIYF	TGTGCCAGCAGCCAATATGTTATCAGCTCTGGAAACACCATATATTTT
NA	TRBV30	TRBJ1-2	NA	CAWSGQEGYGYTF	TGTGCCTGGAGTGGCCAGGAGGGCTATGGCTACACCTTC
TRBD1	TRBV10-3	TRBJ1-5	few	CAISESGQGLNQPQHF	TGTGCCATCAGTGAGTCGGGACAGGGGTTAAATCAGCCCCAGCATTTT
NA	TRBV5-1	TRBJ1-3	NA	CASSLEGQGTGNTIYF	TGCGCCAGCAGCTTGGAGGGGCAGGGAACTGGAAACACCATATATTTT
NA	TRBV18	TRBJ1-6	NA	CASSPSIGANSPLHF	TGTGCCAGCTCACCGAGTATAGGAGCGAATTCACCCCTCCACTTT
NA	TRBV2	TRBJ2-7	NA	CASMMGIPTYEQYF	TGTGCCAGCATGATGGGCATCCCGACCTACGAGCAGTACTTC
NA	TRBV19	TRBJ1-5	NA	CASSISGNQPQHF	TGTGCCAGTAGTATTTCGGGCAATCAGCCCCAGCATTTT
NA	TRBV7-9	TRBJ2-3	NA	CASSQIWQGVTDTQYF	TGTGCCAGCAGTCAGATCTGGCAGGGTGTCACAGATACGCAGTATTTT
NA	TRBV19	TRBJ2-5	NA	CASSIGGKQETQYF	TGTGCCAGTAGTATAGGGGGCAAGCAAGAGACCCAGTACTTC
TRBD1	TRBV30	TRBJ1-4	NA	CAWSPWPQTGVREKLFF	TGTGCCTGGAGTCCTTGGCCACAGACAGGGGTTCGTGAAAAACTGTTTTTT
NA	TRBV7-2	TRBJ2-1	NA	CASSSPYNEQFF	TGTGCCAGCAGCTCCCCGTACAATGAGCAGTTCTTC
NA	TRBV28	TRBJ1-5	NA	CASSFMKGFRGQPQHF	TGTGCCAGCAGTTTCATGAAAGGGTTTAGGGGTCAGCCCCAGCATTTT
NA	TRBV19	TRBJ1-3	NA	CASSTTVNEGTIYF	TGTGCCAGTAGTACTACAGTGAACGAAGGCACCATATATTTT
TRBD2	TRBV2	TRBJ2-5	once	CAIDQGLAGVQETQYF	TGTGCCATTGATCAGGGACTAGCGGGTGTACAAGAGACCCAGTACTTC
NA	TRBV28	TRBJ2-7	NA	CASSLGKWTSYEQYF	TGTGCCAGCAGTTTGGGAAAATGGACATCCTACGAGCAGTACTTC
TRBD1	TRBV28	TRBJ1-5	NA	CASSLQWGTGGNQPQHF	TGTGCCAGCAGCCTTCAGTGGGGGACAGGGGGCAATCAGCCCCAGCATTTT
NA	TRBV10-1	TRBJ1-6	NA	CASSAFENSPLHF	TGCGCCAGCAGTGCCTTCGAGAATTCACCCCTCCACTTT
TRBD1	TRBV6-5	TRBJ2-2	NA	CASRYSGGAGTGELFF	TGTGCCAGTCGTTACTCAGGGGGCGCGGGCACCGGGGAGCTGTTTTTT
NA	TRBV5-4	TRBJ1-3	once	CASSLDEPSSGNTIYF	TGTGCCAGCAGCTTGGATGAGCCTAGCTCTGGAAACACCATATATTTT
TRBD1	TRBV5-1	TRBJ2-3	NA	CASSLGDRGFLRDTQYF	TGCGCCAGCAGCTTGGGGGACAGGGGGTTTCTTCGAGATACGCAGTATTTT
NA	TRBV18	TRBJ1-4	NA	CASSRQVANEKLFF	TGTGCCAGCTCACGACAGGTTGCTAATGAAAAACTGTTTTTT
TRBD1	TRBV7-2	TRBJ1-1	NA	CASSLTGFSTEAFF	TGTGCCAGCAGCCTGACAGGGTTCAGCACTGAAGCTTTCTTT
NA	TRBV12-3/TRBV12-4	TRBJ2-1	NA	CASSLTLREQFF	TGTGCCAGCAGTTTAACCTTGCGTGAGCAGTTCTTC
NA	TRBV7-3	TRBJ1-3	NA	CASGQPGNTIYF	TGTGCCAGCGGACAACCAGGAAACACCATATATTTT
NA	TRBV18	TRBJ1-4	NA	CASSPGPTNEKLFF	TGTGCCAGCTCACCAGGCCCAACTAATGAAAAACTGTTTTTT
TRBD1	TRBV28	TRBJ1-6	NA	CASSSRGTDSPLHF	TGTGCCAGCAGTTCCAGAGGGACAGACTCACCCCTCCACTTT
NA	TRBV19	TRBJ2-1	NA	CASSARGPYNEQFF	TGTGCCAGTAGTGCCAGGGGTCCTTACAATGAGCAGTTCTTC
TRBD2	TRBV19	TRBJ2-7	NA	CASSPVEAGVYEQYF	TGTGCCAGTAGTCCCGTGGAAGCGGGAGTTTATGAGCAGTACTTC
NA	TRBV6-2/TRBV6-3	TRBJ2-2	NA	CASSKQGVNTGELFF	TGTGCCAGCAGTAAACAGGGAGTGAACACCGGGGAGCTGTTTTTT
TRBD2	TRBV7-2	TRBJ2-2	few	CASSLLGLAGTGELFF	TGTGCCAGCAGCTTATTGGGACTAGCGGGCACCGGGGAGCTGTTTTTT
NA	TRBV28	TRBJ1-2	once	CASSFGEGYGYTF	TGTGCCAGCAGTTTCGGGGAGGGCTATGGCTACACCTTC
TRBD2	TRBV29-1	TRBJ2-3	NA	CSVEGTSGGVTDTQYF	TGCAGCGTTGAGGGCACGTCGGGAGGTGTCACAGATACGCAGTATTTT
NA	TRBV30	TRBJ2-7	NA	CAWSDRVEQYF	TGTGCCTGGAGTGACAGGGTCGAGCAGTACTTC
TRBD2	TRBV3-1/TRBV3-2	TRBJ2-1	NA	CASSILAATHNEQFF	TGTGCCAGCAGCATCCTAGCGGCAACGCACAATGAGCAGTTCTTC
NA	TRBV5-4	TRBJ2-1	NA	CASSQNNEQFF	TGTGCCAGCAGCCAAAACAATGAGCAGTTCTTC
TRBD1	TRBV3-1/TRBV3-2	TRBJ2-6	NA	CASGQELSGANVLTF	TGTGCCTCGGGACAGGAACTCTCTGGGGCCAACGTCCTGACTTTC